Listed below are T cell receptor beta chains from one sample, sequenced in a study of T cell responses to AZD1222 COVID-19 vaccine. Measured with immunoSEQ multiplex PCR; TCRdb has only the in-frame clones, and not every one. This sample has just under 95,000 clones, with 70% to 90% found just once. The source material was peripheral blood, sampled on day 0 of AZD1222 vaccination. The source of these receptors is an adult in good health. CDR3s include the opening cysteine and the closing phenylalanine or tryptophan. Each record gives: V gene, clone size, J gene, D gene, CDR3 protein, CDR3 DNA. A D gene is named only where the DNA matches it firmly. Clone sizes are given selectively: once, few, many, or a class where the clone is expanded.

TRBV7-3	-	TRBJ2-4	-	CASSRPRTLAKNIQYF	TGTGCCAGCAGTCGACCCAGGACACTAGCCAAAAACATTCAGTACTTC
TRBV7-2	once	TRBJ2-7	-	CASSTSGTVSSYEQYF	TGTGCCAGCAGCACATCCGGGACGGTTAGCTCCTACGAGCAGTACTTC
TRBV9	-	TRBJ1-1	-	CASSPHLGENTEAFF	TGTGCCAGCAGCCCACACTTGGGGGAGAACACTGAAGCTTTCTTT
TRBV13	-	TRBJ2-2	TRBD2	CASSRPGLAGTTGELFF	TGTGCCAGCAGCCGCCCGGGACTAGCGGGGACCACCGGGGAGCTGTTTTTT
TRBV18	once	TRBJ1-1	-	CASSPARTANTEAFF	TGTGCCAGCTCACCCGCCCGGACAGCGAACACTGAAGCTTTCTTT
TRBV6-4	once	TRBJ2-3	-	CASSVSGSTDTQYF	TGTGCCAGCAGTGTGAGCGGCTCCACAGATACGCAGTATTTT
TRBV30	-	TRBJ2-2	TRBD2	CAWSEGSGGNTGELFF	TGTGCCTGGAGTGAAGGTAGCGGGGGAAACACCGGGGAGCTGTTTTTT
TRBV19	-	TRBJ2-7	-	CASSMRGDEQYF	TGTGCCAGTAGTATGAGAGGGGACGAGCAGTACTTC
TRBV5-1	-	TRBJ1-1	TRBD1	CASSVRSGTGGGITEAFF	TGCGCCAGCTCAGTTAGATCCGGGACAGGGGGCGGGATCACTGAAGCTTTCTTT
TRBV14	few	TRBJ1-2	-	CASSQDLGGYGYTF	TGTGCCAGCAGCCAAGATCTGGGGGGCTATGGCTACACCTTC